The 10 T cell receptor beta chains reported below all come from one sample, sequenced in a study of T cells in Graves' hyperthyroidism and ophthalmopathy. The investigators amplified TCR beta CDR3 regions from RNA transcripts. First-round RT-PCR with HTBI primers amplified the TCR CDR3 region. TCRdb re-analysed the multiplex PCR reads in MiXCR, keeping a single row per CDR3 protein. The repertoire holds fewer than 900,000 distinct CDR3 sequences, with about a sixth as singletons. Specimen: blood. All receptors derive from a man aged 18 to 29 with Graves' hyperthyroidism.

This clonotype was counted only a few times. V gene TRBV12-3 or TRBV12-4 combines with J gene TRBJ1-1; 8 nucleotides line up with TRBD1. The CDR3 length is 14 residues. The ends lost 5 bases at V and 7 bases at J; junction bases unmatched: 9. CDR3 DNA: TGTGCCAGCAGTCCCAGGGGGCACCTAATTGAAGCTTTCTTT. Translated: CASSPRGHLIEAFF.

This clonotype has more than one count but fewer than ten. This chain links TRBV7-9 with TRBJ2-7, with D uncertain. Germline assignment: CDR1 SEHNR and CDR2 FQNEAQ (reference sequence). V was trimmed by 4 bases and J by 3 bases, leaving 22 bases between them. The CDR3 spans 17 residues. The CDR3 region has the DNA TGTGCCAGCAGCTCCCACGCCGATCCAACAGCAAACTACGAGCAGTACTTC. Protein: CASSSHADPTANYEQYF.

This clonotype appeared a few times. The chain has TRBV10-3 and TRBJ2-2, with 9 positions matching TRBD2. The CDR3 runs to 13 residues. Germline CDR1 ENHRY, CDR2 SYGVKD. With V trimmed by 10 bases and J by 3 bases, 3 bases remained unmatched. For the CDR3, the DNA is TGTGCCACAGCTAGCGGGGACACCGGGGAGCTGTTTTTT. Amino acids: CATASGDTGELFF.

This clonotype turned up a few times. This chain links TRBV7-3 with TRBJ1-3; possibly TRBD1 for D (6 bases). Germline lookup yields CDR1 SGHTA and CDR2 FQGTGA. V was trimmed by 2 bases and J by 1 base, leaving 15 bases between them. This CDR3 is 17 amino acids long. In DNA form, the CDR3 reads TGTGCCAGCAGCTTAGAAGCCGCAGGGACATCTGGAAACACCATATATTTT. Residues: CASSLEAAGTSGNTIYF.

Here the CDR3 DNA reads TGCAGTGCACCCTTGGCAGGGACAGATACGCAGTATTTT. It encodes CSAPLAGTDTQYF. The chain couples TRBV20-1 to TRBJ2-3; possible D gene TRBD1, 5 bases. CDR1 is DFQATT, CDR2 SNEGSKA, per germline (reference sequence). The ends were cut back, 6 bases at V and 3 bases at J, with 13 bases in the middle. The CDR3 length is 13 residues.

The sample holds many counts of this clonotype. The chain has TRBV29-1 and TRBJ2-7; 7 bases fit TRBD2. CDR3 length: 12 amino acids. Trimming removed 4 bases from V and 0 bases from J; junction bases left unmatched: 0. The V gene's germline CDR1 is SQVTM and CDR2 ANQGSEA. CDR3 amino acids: CSVGTSSYEQYF. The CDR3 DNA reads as TGCAGCGTTGGGACTAGCTCCTACGAGCAGTACTTC.

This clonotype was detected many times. The CDR3 is CASSLGQVSTDTQYF. DNA for the CDR3: TGTGCCAGCTCACTAGGACAGGTTAGCACAGATACGCAGTATTTT. V is TRBV18 and J is TRBJ2-3; 7 nucleotides line up with TRBD1. CDR1 and CDR2 from the germline V gene are KGHSH and LQKENI. V gave up 4 bases and J gave up 0 bases; unmatched junction bases: 4. This CDR3 contains 15 residues.

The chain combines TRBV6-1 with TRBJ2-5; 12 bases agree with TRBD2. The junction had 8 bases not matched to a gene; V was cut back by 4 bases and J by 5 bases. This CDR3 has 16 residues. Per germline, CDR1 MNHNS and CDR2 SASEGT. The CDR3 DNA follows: TGTGCCAGCAGTGGGCGACTAGCGGGAGTTCTTGAGACCCAGTACTTC. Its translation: CASSGRLAGVLETQYF.

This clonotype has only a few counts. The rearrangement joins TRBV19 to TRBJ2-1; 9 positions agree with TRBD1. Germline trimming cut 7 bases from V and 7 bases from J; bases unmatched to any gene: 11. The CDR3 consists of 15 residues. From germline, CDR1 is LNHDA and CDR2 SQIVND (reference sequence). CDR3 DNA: TGTGCCAGTAATCCGGGACAGGGCCTGGGGAATGAGCAGTTCTTC. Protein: CASNPGQGLGNEQFF.

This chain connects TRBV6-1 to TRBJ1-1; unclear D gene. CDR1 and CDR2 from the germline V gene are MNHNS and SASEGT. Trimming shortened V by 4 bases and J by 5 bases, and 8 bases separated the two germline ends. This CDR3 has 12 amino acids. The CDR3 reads CASSAGWTEAFF. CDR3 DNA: TGTGCCAGCAGTGCAGGTTGGACTGAAGCTTTCTTT.